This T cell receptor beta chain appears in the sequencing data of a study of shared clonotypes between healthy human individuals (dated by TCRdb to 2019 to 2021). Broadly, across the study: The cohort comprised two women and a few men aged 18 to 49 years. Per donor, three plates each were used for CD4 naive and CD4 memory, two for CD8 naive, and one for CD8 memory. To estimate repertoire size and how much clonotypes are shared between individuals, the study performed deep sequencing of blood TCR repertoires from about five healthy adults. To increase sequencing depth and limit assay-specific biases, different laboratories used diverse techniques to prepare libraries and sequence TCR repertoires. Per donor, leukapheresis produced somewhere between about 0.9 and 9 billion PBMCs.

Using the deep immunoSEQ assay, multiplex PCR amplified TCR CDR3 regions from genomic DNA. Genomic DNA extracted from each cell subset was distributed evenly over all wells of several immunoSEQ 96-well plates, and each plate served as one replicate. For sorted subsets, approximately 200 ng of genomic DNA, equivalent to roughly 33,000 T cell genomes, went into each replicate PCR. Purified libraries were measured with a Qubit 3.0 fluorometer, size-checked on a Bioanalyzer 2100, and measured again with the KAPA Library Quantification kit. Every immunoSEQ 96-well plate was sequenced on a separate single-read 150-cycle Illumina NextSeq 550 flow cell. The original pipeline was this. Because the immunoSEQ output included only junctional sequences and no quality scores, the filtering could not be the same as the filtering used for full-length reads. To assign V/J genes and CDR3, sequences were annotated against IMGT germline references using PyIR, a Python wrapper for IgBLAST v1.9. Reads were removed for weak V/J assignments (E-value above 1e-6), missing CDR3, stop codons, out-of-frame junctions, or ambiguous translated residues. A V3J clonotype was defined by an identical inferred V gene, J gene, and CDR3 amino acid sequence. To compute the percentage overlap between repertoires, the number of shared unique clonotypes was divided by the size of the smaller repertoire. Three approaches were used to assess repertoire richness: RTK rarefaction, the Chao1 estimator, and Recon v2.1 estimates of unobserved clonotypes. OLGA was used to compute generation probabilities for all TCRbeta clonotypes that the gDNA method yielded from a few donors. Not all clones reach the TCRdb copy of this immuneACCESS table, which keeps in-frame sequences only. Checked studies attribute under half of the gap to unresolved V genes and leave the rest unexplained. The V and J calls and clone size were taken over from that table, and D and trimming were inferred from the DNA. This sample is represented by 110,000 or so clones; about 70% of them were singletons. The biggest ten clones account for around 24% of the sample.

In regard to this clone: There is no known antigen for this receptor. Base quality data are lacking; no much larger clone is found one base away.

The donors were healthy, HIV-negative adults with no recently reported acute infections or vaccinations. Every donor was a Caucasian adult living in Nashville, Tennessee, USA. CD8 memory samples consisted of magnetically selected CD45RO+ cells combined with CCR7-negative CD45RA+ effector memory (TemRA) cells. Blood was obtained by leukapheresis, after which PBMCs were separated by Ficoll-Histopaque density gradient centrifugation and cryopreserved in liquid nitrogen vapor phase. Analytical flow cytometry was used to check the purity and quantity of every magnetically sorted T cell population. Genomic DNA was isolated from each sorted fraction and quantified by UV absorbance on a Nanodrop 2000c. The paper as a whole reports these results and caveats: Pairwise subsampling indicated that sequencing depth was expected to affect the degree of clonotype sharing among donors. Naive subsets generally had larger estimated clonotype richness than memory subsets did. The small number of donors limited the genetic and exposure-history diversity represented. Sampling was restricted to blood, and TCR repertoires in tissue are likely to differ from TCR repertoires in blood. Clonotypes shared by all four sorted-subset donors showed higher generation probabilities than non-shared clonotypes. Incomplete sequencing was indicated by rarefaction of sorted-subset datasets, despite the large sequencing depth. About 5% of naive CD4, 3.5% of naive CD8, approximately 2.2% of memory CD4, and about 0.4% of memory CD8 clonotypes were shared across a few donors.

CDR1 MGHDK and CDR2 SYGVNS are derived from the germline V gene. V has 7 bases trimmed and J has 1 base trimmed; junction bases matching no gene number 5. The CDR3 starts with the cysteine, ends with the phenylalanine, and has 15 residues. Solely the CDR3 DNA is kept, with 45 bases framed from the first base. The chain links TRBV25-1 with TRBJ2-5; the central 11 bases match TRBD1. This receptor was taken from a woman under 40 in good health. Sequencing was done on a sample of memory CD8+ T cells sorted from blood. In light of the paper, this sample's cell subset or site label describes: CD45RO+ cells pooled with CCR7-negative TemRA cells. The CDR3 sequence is CASNEGTGGQETQYF. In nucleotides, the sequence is TGTGCCAGCAATGAGGGGACAGGGGGCCAAGAGACCCAGTACTTC.